This T cell receptor beta chain was recorded in a study of breast tumors, draining lymph nodes, adjacent tissues. This clonotype was observed at least ten times. Its antigen is not known. Breast cancer patients provided tissue from their axillary draining lymph nodes. MiXCR was run by TCRdb on the multiplex PCR reads, yielding one entry per CDR3 protein. This sample has 130,000 or so distinct CDR3 sequences, with less than 35% found just once. Study results and limitations: Tumor and nontumor repertoires were significantly more similar in luminal-like than in basal-like breast cancer.

CDR3 length: 16 residues. Germline CDR1 SGHAT, CDR2 FQNNGV. The junction had 8 bases not matched to a gene; V was cut back by 0 bases and J by 5 bases. The sample taken for sequencing was axillary lymph node tissue. The chain joins TRBV11-2 to TRBJ2-7, with 9 nucleotides matching TRBD1. This clonotype originated in a female donor with breast cancer. Some clones in this sample may be carry-over from other donors' samples. The CDR3 sequence: CASSLDLGQGLNEQYV. The CDR3 coding sequence is TGTGCCAGCAGCTTAGATCTGGGACAGGGCTTGAACGAGCAGTACGTC.